The entry below describes one T cell receptor beta chain. These data are taken from a study of blood T cell repertoires in COVID-19. Study information: COVID-19 samples, acute and convalescent, were from the United States, Italy and Spain. In each case, the material was cDNA or gDNA derived from T cells, B-cell-depleted T cells, or PBMCs.

How the authors handled the data: Amplified reference gene primers provided the basis for estimating nucleated cell counts. The method was immunoSEQ multiplex PCR; TCRdb's version includes in-frame clones alone and lacks a portion of them. V, J and clone size are taken as reported in that table, and D and trimming were inferred from the DNA itself. Here the sample spans 100,000 to 150,000 clones, more than 70% being singletons. Sequenced: peripheral blood. The receptor's source is a woman aged 25 to 39 who had recovered from COVID-19.

The CDR3 region is CASSGGGAFDEQYF. The CDR3 DNA reads TGTGCCAGCAGCGGCGGAGGGGCGTTCGACGAGCAGTACTTC. The chain recombines TRBV25-1 with TRBJ2-7; D is perhaps TRBD2 (6 bases). V gave up 6 bases and J gave up 5 bases, with 17 bases separating them. Germline V lookup: CDR1 MGHDK, CDR2 SYGVNS. The CDR3 runs to 14 residues.